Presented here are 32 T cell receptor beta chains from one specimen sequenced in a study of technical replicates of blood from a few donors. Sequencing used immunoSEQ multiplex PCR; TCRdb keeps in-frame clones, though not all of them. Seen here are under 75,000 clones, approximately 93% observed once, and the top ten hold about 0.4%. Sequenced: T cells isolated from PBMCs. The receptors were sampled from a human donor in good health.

The CDR3 DNA reads as TGTGCCTGGAGTGTAACGGTCTCTGGAAACACCATATATTTT. This sequence encodes CAWSVTVSGNTIYF. V gene TRBV30 combines with J gene TRBJ1-3; D is ambiguous. Germline V gene sequence: CDR1 GTSNPN, CDR2 SVGIG (reference sequence). There are 14 residues in the CDR3. The germline V and J ends were trimmed by 0 bases and 0 bases, with 6 bases remaining between them.

The CDR3 nucleotides are TGTGCCAGCAGCGCGACGGGTTCCTACGAGCAGTACTTC. As protein: CASSATGSYEQYF. The V and J genes are TRBV11-1 and TRBJ2-7, with unresolved D. Germline-derived CDR1 and CDR2 are SGHAT and FQDESV (reference sequence). Trimming left V 5 bases short and J 1 base short, with 9 bases between. This CDR3 has 13 amino acids.

The CDR3 DNA is TGTGCCAGCAGTGAATATCGAGGCGATCGCGAGCAGTACTTC. Protein sequence: CASSEYRGDREQYF. The V and J genes are TRBV2 and TRBJ2-7; no firm D call. Germline V gene lookup returns CDR1 SNHLY and CDR2 FYNNEI. The CDR3 loop spans 14 amino acids. The V end lost 2 bases, the J end lost 6 bases, and 14 bases lay between the germline ends.

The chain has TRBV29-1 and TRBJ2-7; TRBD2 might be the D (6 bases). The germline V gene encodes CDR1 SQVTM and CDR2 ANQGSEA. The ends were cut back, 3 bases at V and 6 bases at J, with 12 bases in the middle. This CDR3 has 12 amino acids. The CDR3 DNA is TGCAGCGTTGAGTTCACGGGAGCCGAGCAGTACTTC. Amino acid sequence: CSVEFTGAEQYF.

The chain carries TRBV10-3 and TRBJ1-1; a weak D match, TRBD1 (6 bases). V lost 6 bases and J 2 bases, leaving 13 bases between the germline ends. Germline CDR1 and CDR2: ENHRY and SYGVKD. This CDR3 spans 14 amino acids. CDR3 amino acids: CAISGWTVNTEAFF. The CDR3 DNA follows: TGTGCCATCAGCGGTTGGACAGTTAACACTGAAGCTTTCTTT.

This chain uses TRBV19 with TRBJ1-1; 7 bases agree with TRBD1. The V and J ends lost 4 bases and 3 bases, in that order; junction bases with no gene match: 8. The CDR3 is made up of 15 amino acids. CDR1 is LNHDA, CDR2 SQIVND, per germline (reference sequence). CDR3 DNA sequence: TGTGCCAGTAGTACAATACGTACAGGGGACACTGAAGCTTTCTTT. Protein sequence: CASSTIRTGDTEAFF. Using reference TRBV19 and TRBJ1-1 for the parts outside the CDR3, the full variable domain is DGGITQSPKYLFRKEGQNVTLSCEQNLNHDAMYWYRQDPGQGLRLIYYSQIVNDFQKGDIAEGYSVSREKKESFPLTVTSAQKNPTAFYLCASSTIRTGDTEAFFGQGTRLTVV.

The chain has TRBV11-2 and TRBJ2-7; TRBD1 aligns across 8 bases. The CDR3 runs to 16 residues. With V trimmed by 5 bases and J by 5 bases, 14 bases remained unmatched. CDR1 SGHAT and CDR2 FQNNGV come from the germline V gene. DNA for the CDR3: TGTGCCAGCAGCACAACCCTCAGGGGGCCCGGCCACGAGCAGTACTTC. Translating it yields CASSTTLRGPGHEQYF.

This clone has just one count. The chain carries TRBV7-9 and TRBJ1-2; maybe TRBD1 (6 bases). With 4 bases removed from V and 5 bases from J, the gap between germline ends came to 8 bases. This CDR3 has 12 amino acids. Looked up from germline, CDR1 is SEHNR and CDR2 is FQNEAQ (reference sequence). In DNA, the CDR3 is TGTGCCAGCAGCTCCACAGGGTATGGCTACACCTTC. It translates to CASSSTGYGYTF.

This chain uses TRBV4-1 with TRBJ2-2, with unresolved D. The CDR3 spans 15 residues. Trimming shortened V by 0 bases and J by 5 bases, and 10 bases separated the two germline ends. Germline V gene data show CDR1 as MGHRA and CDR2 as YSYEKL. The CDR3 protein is CASSQEERATGELFF. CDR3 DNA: TGCGCCAGCAGCCAAGAGGAGCGAGCTACCGGGGAGCTGTTTTTT.

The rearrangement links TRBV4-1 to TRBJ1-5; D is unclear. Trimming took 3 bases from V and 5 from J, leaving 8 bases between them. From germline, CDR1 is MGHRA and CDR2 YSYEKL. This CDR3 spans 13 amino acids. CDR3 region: CASSQAGHQPQHF. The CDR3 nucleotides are TGCGCCAGCAGCCAGGCAGGCCATCAGCCCCAGCATTTT.

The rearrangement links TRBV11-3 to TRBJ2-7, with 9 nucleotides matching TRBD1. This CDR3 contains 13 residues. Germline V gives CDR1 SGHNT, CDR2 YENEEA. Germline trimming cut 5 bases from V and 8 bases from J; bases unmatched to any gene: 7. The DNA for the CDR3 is TGTGCCAGCAGCCGAACAGGGGGCGCCCAGCAGTACTTC. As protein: CASSRTGGAQQYF.

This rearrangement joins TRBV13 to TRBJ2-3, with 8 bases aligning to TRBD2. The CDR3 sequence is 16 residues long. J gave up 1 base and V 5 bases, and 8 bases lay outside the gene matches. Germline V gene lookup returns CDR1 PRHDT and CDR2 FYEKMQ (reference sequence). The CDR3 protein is CASSHTGGRRTDTQYF. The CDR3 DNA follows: TGTGCCAGCAGCCATACGGGAGGGCGGCGCACAGATACGCAGTATTTT.

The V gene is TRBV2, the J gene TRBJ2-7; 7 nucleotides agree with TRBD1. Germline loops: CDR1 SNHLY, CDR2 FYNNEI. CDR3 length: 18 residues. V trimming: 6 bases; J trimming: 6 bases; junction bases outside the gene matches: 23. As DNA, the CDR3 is TGTGCCAGCAGCGATCGAGTCCCGGGACAGTCGTCGGATGGCGAGCAGTACTTC. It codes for CASSDRVPGQSSDGEQYF.

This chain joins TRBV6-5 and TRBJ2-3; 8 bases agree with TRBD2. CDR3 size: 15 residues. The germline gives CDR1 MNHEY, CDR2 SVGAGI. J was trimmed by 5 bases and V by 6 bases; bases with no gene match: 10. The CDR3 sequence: CASRLGTRYLDTQYF. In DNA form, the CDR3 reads TGTGCCAGCAGACTCGGGACTAGATATCTAGATACGCAGTATTTT.

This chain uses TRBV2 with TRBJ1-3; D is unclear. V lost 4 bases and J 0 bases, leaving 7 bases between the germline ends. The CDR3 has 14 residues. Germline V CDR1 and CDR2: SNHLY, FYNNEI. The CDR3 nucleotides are TGTGCCAGCAGTGCCGAGTCCTCTGGAAACACCATATATTTT. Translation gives CASSAESSGNTIYF.

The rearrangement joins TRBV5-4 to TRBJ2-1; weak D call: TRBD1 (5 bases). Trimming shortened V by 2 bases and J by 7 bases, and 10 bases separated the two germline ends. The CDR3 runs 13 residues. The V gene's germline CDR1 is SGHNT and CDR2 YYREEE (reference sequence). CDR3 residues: CASSLGRANEQFF. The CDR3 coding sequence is TGTGCCAGCAGCTTAGGCAGGGCGAATGAGCAGTTCTTC.

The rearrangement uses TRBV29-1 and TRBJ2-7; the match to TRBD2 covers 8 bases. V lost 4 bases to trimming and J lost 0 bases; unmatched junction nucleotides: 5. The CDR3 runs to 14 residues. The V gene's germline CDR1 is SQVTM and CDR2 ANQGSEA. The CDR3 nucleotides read TGCAGCGTTGCGATAGCGGGGAGCTCCTACGAGCAGTACTTC. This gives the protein CSVAIAGSSYEQYF.

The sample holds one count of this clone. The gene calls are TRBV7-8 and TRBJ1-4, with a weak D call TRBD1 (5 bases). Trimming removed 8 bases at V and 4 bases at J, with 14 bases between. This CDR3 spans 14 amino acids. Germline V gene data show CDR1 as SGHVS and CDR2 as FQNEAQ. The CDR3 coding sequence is TGTGCCAGCGGGGCGGTGATCTTTAATGAAAAACTGTTTTTT. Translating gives CASGAVIFNEKLFF.

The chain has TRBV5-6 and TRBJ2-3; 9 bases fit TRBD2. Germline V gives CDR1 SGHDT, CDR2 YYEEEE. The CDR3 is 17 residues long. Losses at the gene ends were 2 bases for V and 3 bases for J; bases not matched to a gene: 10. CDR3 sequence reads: CASSFIAGELPTDTQYF. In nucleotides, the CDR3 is TGTGCCAGCAGCTTCATAGCGGGAGAGCTACCTACAGATACGCAGTATTTT.

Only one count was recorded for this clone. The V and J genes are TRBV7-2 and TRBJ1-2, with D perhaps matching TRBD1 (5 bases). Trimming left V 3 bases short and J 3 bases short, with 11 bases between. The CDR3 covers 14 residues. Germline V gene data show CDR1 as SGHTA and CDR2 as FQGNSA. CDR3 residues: CASSFPAGDYGYTF. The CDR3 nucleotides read TGTGCCAGCAGCTTCCCCGCGGGGGACTATGGCTACACCTTC. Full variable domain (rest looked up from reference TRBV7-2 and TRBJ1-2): GAGVSQSPSNKVTEKGKDVELRCDPISGHTALYWYRQSLGQGLEFLIYFQGNSAPDKSGLPSDRFSAERTGGSVSTLTIQRTQQEDSAVYLCASSFPAGDYGYTFGSGTRLTVV.

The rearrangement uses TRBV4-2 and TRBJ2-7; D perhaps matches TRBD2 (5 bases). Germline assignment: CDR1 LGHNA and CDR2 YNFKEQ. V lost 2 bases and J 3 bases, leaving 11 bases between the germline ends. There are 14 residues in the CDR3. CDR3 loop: CASSQIGRDYEQYF. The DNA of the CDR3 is TGTGCCAGCAGCCAAATCGGACGGGACTACGAGCAGTACTTC.

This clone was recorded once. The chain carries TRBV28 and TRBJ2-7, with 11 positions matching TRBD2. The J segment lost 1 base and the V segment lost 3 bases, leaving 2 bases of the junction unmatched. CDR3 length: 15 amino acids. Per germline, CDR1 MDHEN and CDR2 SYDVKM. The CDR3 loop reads CASSLTSGASYEQYF. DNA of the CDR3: TGTGCCAGCAGTTTGACTAGCGGGGCATCCTACGAGCAGTACTTC. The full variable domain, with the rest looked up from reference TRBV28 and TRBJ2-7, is DVKVTQSSRYLVKRTGEKVFLECVQDMDHENMFWYRQDPGLGLRLIYFSYDVKMKEKGDIPEGYSVSREKKERFSLILESASTNQTSMYLCASSLTSGASYEQYFGPGTRLTVT.

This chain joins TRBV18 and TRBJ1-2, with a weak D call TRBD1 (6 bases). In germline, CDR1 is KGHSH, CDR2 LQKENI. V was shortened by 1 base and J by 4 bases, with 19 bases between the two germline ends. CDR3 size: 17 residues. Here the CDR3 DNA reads TGTGCCAGCTCACCACAAGGTAATACAGGGACGACCTATGGCTACACCTTC. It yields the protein CASSPQGNTGTTYGYTF.

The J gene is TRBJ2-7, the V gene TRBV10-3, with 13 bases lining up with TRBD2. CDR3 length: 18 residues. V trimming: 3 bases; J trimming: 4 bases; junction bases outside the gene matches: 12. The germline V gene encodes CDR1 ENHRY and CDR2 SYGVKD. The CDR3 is CAISEGTSGIPIRYEQYF. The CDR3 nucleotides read TGTGCCATCAGTGAAGGGACTAGCGGGATTCCTATAAGATACGAGCAGTACTTC.

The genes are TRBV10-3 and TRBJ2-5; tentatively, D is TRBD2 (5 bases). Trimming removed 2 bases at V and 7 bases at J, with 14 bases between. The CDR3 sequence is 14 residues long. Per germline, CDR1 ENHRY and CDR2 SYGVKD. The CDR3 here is CAISEMSGRGTQYF. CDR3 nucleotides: TGTGCCATCAGTGAGATGAGCGGACGGGGGACCCAGTACTTC.

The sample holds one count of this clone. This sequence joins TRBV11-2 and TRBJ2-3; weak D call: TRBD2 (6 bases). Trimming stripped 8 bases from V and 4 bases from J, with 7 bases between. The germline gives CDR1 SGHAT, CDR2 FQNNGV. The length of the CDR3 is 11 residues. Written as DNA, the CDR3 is TGTGCCAGCTTAGCGGCAGATACGCAGTATTTT. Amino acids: CASLAADTQYF.

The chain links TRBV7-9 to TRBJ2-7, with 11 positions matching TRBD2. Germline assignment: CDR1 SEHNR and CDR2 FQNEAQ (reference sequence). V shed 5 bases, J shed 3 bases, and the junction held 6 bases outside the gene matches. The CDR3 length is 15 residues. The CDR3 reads CASSRRLAGIYEQYF. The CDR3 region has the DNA TGTGCCAGCAGCCGCAGACTAGCGGGAATCTACGAGCAGTACTTC.

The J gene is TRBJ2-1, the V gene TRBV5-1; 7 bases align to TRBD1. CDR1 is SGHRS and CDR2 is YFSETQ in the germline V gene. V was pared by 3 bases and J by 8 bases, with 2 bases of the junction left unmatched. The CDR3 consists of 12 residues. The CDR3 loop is CASSSQGYEQFF. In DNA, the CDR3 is TGCGCCAGCAGCTCACAGGGGTATGAGCAGTTCTTC.

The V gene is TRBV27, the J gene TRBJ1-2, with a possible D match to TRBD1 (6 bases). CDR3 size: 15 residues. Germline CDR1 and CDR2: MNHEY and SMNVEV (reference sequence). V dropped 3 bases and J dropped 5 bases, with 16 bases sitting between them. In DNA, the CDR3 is TGTGCCAGCAGTTTCAGCGCCGAGACAGGATATGGCTACACCTTC. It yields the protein CASSFSAETGYGYTF.

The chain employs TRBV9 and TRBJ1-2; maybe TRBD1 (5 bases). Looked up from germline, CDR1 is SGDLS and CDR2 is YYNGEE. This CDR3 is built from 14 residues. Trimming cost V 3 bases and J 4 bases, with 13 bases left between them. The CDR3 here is CASSGEQAPYGYTF. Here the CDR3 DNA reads TGTGCCAGCAGCGGGGAACAGGCTCCCTATGGCTACACCTTC.

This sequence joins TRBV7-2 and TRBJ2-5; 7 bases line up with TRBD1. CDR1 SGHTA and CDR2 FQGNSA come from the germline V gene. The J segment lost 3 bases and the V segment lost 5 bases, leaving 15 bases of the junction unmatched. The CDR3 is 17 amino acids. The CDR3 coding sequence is TGTGCCAGCAGCCTGAGAGGCGGTGGGCAGGGGGAAGAGACCCAGTACTTC. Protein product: CASSLRGGGQGEETQYF. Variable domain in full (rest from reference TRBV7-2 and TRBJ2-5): GAGVSQSPSNKVTEKGKDVELRCDPISGHTALYWYRQSLGQGLEFLIYFQGNSAPDKSGLPSDRFSAERTGGSVSTLTIQRTQQEDSAVYLCASSLRGGGQGEETQYFGPGTRLLVL.

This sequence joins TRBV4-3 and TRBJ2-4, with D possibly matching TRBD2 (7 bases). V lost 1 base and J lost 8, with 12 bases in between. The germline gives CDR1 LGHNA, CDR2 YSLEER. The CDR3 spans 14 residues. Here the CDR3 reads CASSQGGGGDIQYF. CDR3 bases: TGCGCCAGCAGCCAAGGTGGGGGGGGCGACATTCAGTACTTC.